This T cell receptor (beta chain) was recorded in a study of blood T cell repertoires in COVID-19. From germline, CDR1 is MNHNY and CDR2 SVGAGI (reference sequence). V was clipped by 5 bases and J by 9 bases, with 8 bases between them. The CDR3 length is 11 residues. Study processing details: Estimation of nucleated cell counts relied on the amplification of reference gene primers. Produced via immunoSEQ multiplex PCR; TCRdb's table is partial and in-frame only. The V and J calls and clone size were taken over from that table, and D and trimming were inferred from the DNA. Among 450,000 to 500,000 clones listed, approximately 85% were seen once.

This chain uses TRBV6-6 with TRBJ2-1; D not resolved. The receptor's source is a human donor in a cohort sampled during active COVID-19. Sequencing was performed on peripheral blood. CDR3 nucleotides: TGTGCCAGCAGTAAAGCGAGTGAGCAGTTCTTC. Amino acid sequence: CASSKASEQFF.